This T cell receptor (beta chain) was retrieved from a study of control samples from healthy donors and cancer patients (dated by TCRdb to 2020 to 2022). The library was built by means of the immunoSEQ multiplex PCR assay. Imported from immuneACCESS, the table was reduced by TCRdb to in-frame sequences with V and J called. These copies leave out some clones; in studies compared against another copy, an unresolved V gene accounts for under half, and the cause of the remainder is not known. For this sample there are 130,000 to 150,000 clones; 90% to 95% appear just once. The ten top clones hold more than 5% of the sample. With regard to this clone: It lacks a known antigen. Within one base of it there is no much larger clone, and no base qualities were kept.

From the cysteine up to the phenylalanine, the CDR3 has a length of 15 residues. The sequence is cut down to CDR3 DNA, 45 bases in frame from base 1. The junction shows trimming of 3 bases on V and 0 bases on J, and the gene matches do not reach 3 bases of it. Based on the germline V gene, the CDR1 and CDR2 sequences are MGHRA and YSYEKL. The chain joins TRBV4-1 to TRBJ2-7, and 9 bases in between align with TRBD2. The sequencing sample was made of blood. This sequence was found in a man between 18 and 29 years old in good health. The CDR3: CASSQASGASYEQYF. The DNA sequence is TGCGCCAGCAGCCAGGCTAGCGGGGCCTCCTACGAGCAGTACTTC.